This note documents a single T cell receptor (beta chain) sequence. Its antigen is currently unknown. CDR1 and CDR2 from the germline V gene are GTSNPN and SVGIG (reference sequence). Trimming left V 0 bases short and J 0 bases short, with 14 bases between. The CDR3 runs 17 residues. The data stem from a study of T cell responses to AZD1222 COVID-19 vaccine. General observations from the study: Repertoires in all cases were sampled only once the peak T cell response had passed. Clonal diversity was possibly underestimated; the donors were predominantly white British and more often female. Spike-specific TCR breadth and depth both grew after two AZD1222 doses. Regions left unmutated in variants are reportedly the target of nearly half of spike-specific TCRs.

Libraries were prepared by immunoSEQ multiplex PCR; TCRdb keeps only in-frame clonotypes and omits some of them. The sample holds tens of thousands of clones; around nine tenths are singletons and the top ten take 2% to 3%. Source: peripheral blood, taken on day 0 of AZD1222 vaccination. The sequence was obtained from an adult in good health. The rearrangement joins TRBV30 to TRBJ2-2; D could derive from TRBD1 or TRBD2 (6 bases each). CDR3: CAWSVKRGTSNTGELFF. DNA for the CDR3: TGTGCCTGGAGTGTAAAAAGGGGGACTTCGAACACCGGGGAGCTGTTTTTT. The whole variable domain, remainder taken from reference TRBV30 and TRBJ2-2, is SQTIHQWPATLVQPVGSPLSLECTVEGTSNPNLYWYRQAAGRGLQLLFYSVGIGQISSEVPQNLSASRPQDRQFILSSKKLLLSDSGFYLCAWSVKRGTSNTGELFFGEGSRLTVL.